This T cell receptor (beta chain) comes out of a study of T cells in Graves' hyperthyroidism and ophthalmopathy (dated by TCRdb to between 2018 and 2021). In the study overall: Peripheral blood samples were taken at the time of initial diagnosis, prior to any treatment. In addition, the study compared T-cell repertoires in thyroid tissue and in blood from about 6 Graves' hyperthyroidism patients. The roughly 91 discovery patients were randomly divided into training and test sets at a 7:3 ratio. The paper reports TCR Vbeta CDR3 sequencing of approximately 130 peripheral blood samples: fewer than 50 ophthalmopathy, fewer than 85 hyperthyroidism and approximately 17 progressor patients. An independent validation cohort of fewer than 20 hyperthyroidism patients and more than 15 patients who later progressed to ophthalmopathy tested prospective prediction of ophthalmopathy. Following sampling, methimazole starting at 30 mg daily was given to hyperthyroidism patients, and high-dose intravenous methylprednisolone was given to ophthalmopathy patients. To identify distinguishing TCR V-J signatures, a discovery cohort of 100 patients was used, comprising 43 with Graves' ophthalmopathy and approximately 57 with stable Graves' hyperthyroidism. Overall results and qualifications from the work: Blood samples also contained most of the expanded thyroid clonotypes (frequency above 0.001), which suggests that blood repertoires may reflect thyroid immune responses. No statistical method was used to fix the sample size in advance, and group allocation was not hidden from the investigators. In validation, the model predicted progression to ophthalmopathy with roughly 66% sensitivity and roughly 72% specificity, a median of about 6 months before onset. A model built on a 13 V-J signature distinguished ophthalmopathy from stable hyperthyroidism, reaching 85% to 90% sensitivity and around 81% specificity in cross-validation and 80%/75% in testing.

This clonotype was observed at least ten times. This clone's antigen is unknown. Base quality data are lacking; no much larger clone is found one base away. Sequences DFQATT (CDR1) and SNEGSKA (CDR2) are obtained from the germline V gene (reference sequence). There are 12 amino acids in the CDR3, from cysteine to phenylalanine inclusive. Only the CDR3 DNA stays, 36 bases, in frame from base 1. At the junction V is shortened by 3 bases and J by 1 base, with 6 bases in between. Ophthalmopathy patients had moderately to severely active disease, with a Clinical Activity Score of 3 or more, a NOSPECS grade of 4 or more, and a disease duration of less than 3 months. Exclusion was applied to patients with uncontrolled infections, other autoimmune diseases, pregnancy or lactation. Diagnoses were based on clinical symptoms, serum thyroxine and TRAb, thyroid ultrasound and orbital computed tomography. PBMCs were separated from 7.5 to 10 ml of fresh peripheral blood using Ficoll-Paque density gradient centrifugation. Total RNA was extracted with Trizol reagent, and quality was checked on an Agilent 2100 Bioanalyzer.

The TCR beta CDR3 regions were amplified from RNA transcripts. For the first round of RT-PCR on the TCR CDR3, the HTBI primer set was used together with the Qiagen OneStep RT-PCR kit. The libraries were constructed in a second round of multiplex PCR and then size-selected and purified. The libraries were sequenced on an Illumina HiSeq2000 using paired-end 100 bp reads. The paper's processing steps were these. SOAPnuke was used to process the raw data, throwing out any read that contained adapters or uncalled bases, had a mean Phred below 15, or lacked an exact constant-primer or identifier match. High-quality paired reads were merged with COPE v1.2.5, and unique nucleotide sequences were defined as clonotypes. MiTCR v1.1 was used to align clonotypes to the IMGT TRBV, TRBD and TRBJ reference segments. The analysis was restricted to V-J combinations with a frequency above 0.0001, which together covered 98% to 99.2% of the repertoires. The TCS score was defined as the ratio of F50 (clonal expansion) to E x V (chaos), calculated using BLOSUM62-based TCRdist between CDR3 peptides within each V-J. Welch's t-statistics and random forest reduced 500 to 650 V-J features to roughly 13, which were used in a naive Bayes classifier (R e1071). The Morisita-Horn index was used to measure how similar the thyroid and blood repertoires were. TCRdb's own reprocessing of the public reads used fastp at Q25 and MiXCR and kept productive beta chains. Each CDR3 protein appears once, grouped with its most common genes and DNA. TCRdb's processing, not the authors', yielded these V and J calls. Present in this sample are approximately 610,000 distinct CDR3 sequences, about 15% of which were seen just once. The top ten constitute approximately 4.2% of the sample.

This chain is built from TRBV20-1 and TRBJ1-1, with the D segment identity uncertain. The clonotype comes from a woman aged 40 to 50 with Graves' ophthalmopathy. Specimen: blood. The DNA sequence reads TGCAGTGCTAGCCGTAAGAACACTGAAGCTTTCTTT. Translated, this gives CSASRKNTEAFF.